Below are 27 T cell receptor beta chains sequenced from a single sample in a study of cytomegalovirus exposure and HLA in healthy donors. Primers for the PCR totalled 60 Vbeta and 13 Jbeta. Using immunoSEQ multiplex PCR, the repertoire was profiled, and TCRdb retains in-frame clones only, with some absent. The sample lists around 130,000 clones; approximately 80% were seen once. Source material: PBMCs. Receptor source: a man under 40 in good health and CMV-seronegative.

The chain has TRBV6-1 and TRBJ1-5; 7 bases fit TRBD1. CDR1 is MNHNS and CDR2 is SASEGT in the germline V gene. Trimming cost V 3 bases and J 4 bases; bases outside gene matches: 6. The CDR3 consists of 15 residues. The CDR3 region is CASSDVRGANQPQHF. DNA of the CDR3: TGTGCCAGCAGTGACGTCAGGGGGGCAAATCAGCCCCAGCATTTT.

This chain links TRBV12-5 with TRBJ2-7, with 13 bases lining up with TRBD2. This CDR3 comprises 15 residues. The junction had 1 base not matched to a gene; V was cut back by 2 bases and J by 3 bases. Germline CDR1 and CDR2: LGHNT and FRNRAP. The CDR3 sequence: CASGLRTSGSYEQYF. CDR3 in DNA: TGTGCTAGTGGTTTGCGGACTAGCGGGAGCTACGAGCAGTACTTC. Full variable domain (remainder filled in from reference TRBV12-5 and TRBJ2-7): DARVTQTPRHKVTEMGQEVTMRCQPILGHNTVFWYRQTMMQGLELLAYFRNRAPLDDSGMPKDRFSAEMPDATLATLKIQPSEPRDSAVYFCASGLRTSGSYEQYFGPGTRLTVT.

The V and J genes are TRBV5-6 and TRBJ2-3, with 8 bases that match TRBD1. Trimming took 4 bases from V and 0 from J; bases not matched to a gene: 13. Germline V gives CDR1 SGHDT, CDR2 YYEEEE. The CDR3 covers 18 residues. CDR3 sequence: CASSRPRDRFTSTDTQYF. The DNA of the CDR3 is TGTGCCAGCAGCCGACCCCGGGACAGGTTTACTAGCACAGATACGCAGTATTTT.

This clone was seen only once. The J gene is TRBJ2-2, the V gene TRBV2; 14 nucleotides line up with TRBD2. The CDR3 runs to 15 residues. Trimming at V came to 5 bases and at J to 6 bases, leaving 2 bases not matched to a gene. CDR1 and CDR2 (germline): SNHLY, FYNNEI. The CDR3 DNA sequence: TGTGCCAGCAGTCGACTAGCGGGAGGGTCCGGGGAGCTGTTTTTT. It yields the protein CASSRLAGGSGELFF.

The J gene is TRBJ2-5, the V gene TRBV10-1, with 13 bases fitting TRBD2. CDR1 WNHNN and CDR2 SYGVQD come from the germline V gene (reference sequence). The V segment lost 4 bases and the J segment 4 bases; nucleotides outside the gene matches: 6. The CDR3 sequence is 16 residues long. For the CDR3, the DNA is TGCGCCAGCAGTGCCGGGACTAGCGGGATCCGAGAGACCCAGTACTTC. It yields the protein CASSAGTSGIRETQYF.

The gene calls are TRBV7-9 and TRBJ1-2; D perhaps matches TRBD1 (6 bases). V was trimmed by 8 bases and J by 2 bases, leaving 9 bases between them. Looked up from germline, CDR1 is SEHNR and CDR2 is FQNEAQ (reference sequence). There are 12 residues in the CDR3. Here the CDR3 DNA reads TGTGCCAGCTTGGGGGCGAACTATGGCTACACCTTC. The encoded protein is CASLGANYGYTF.

The chain couples TRBV18 to TRBJ2-3; 8 nucleotides match TRBD1. Looked up from germline, CDR1 is KGHSH and CDR2 is LQKENI. The CDR3 sequence is 17 residues long. Losses at the gene ends were 3 bases for V and 0 bases for J; bases not matched to a gene: 8. The CDR3 region is CASSPYEDRASTDTQYF. In nucleotides, the CDR3 is TGTGCCAGCTCACCGTACGAGGACAGGGCTAGCACAGATACGCAGTATTTT. Full variable domain (rest looked up from reference TRBV18 and TRBJ2-3): NAGVMQNPRHLVRRRGQEARLRCSPMKGHSHVYWYRQLPEEGLKFMVYLQKENIIDESGMPKERFSAEFPKEGPSILRIQQVVRGDSAAYFCASSPYEDRASTDTQYFGPGTRLTVL.

V usage is TRBV10-3 and J usage is TRBJ1-5; D may be TRBD1 (5 bases). Per the germline V gene, CDR1 is ENHRY and CDR2 is SYGVKD. The V gene lost 3 bases and the J gene lost 2 bases, with 11 bases spanning the gap. The CDR3 length is 15 residues. CDR3: CAISDPRGGNQPQHF. The CDR3 DNA reads TGTGCCATCAGTGACCCAAGGGGTGGCAATCAGCCCCAGCATTTT.

This clone has just a few counts. V is TRBV29-1 and J is TRBJ1-1; 8 bases agree with TRBD1. CDR3 length: 13 residues. The V gene's germline CDR1 is SQVTM and CDR2 ANQGSEA. The V segment lost 5 bases and the J segment 1 base; nucleotides outside the gene matches: 3. CDR3: CSVHRGGNTEAFF. The CDR3 region has the DNA TGCAGCGTTCACAGGGGGGGGAACACTGAAGCTTTCTTT.

The chain couples TRBV11-3 to TRBJ1-1; TRBD1 matches at 8 bases. The trim removed 5 bases at V and 4 bases at J, leaving 9 bases unmatched. Germline CDR1 reads SGHNT; CDR2 reads YENEEA. This CDR3 has 15 residues. The CDR3 coding sequence is TGTGCCAGCAGCGCAACGACAGGGGCTAGCACTGAAGCTTTCTTT. Its protein is CASSATTGASTEAFF.

The chain employs TRBV11-2 and TRBJ1-4; the match to TRBD1 covers 10 bases. The CDR3 extends over 16 amino acids. With 2 bases clipped from V and 5 bases from J, the junction kept 5 bases outside the gene matches. Germline CDR1 and CDR2: SGHAT and FQNNGV. DNA of the CDR3: TGTGCCAGCAGCTTATGGGGGGGACAGGGGAATGAAAAACTGTTTTTT. Amino acids: CASSLWGGQGNEKLFF.

This clone was seen a handful of times. The rearrangement links TRBV27 to TRBJ1-1; no reliable D call. The CDR3 has 15 residues. V shed 0 bases and J shed 4 bases, with 12 bases lying between them. Germline V CDR1 and CDR2: MNHEY, SMNVEV (reference sequence). CDR3 in amino acids: CASSLSRVVSTEAFF. The CDR3 DNA is TGTGCCAGCAGTTTATCGCGGGTCGTTTCCACTGAAGCTTTCTTT.

This clone was observed a handful of times. This chain connects TRBV2 to TRBJ2-7; D not resolved. Germline CDR1 SNHLY, CDR2 FYNNEI. The CDR3 is made up of 15 amino acids. Trimming cost V 3 bases and J 0 bases, with 12 bases left between them. The CDR3 sequence is CASSEQRSSSYEQYF. The CDR3 nucleotides read TGTGCCAGCAGTGAGCAGCGCTCTAGCTCCTACGAGCAGTACTTC.

The chain is built from TRBV5-8 and TRBJ1-5; TRBD1 aligns across 9 bases. CDR3 length: 16 amino acids. Trimming cost V 0 bases and J 4 bases; bases outside gene matches: 5. Germline CDR1 and CDR2: SGHTS and YDEGEE. For the CDR3, the DNA is TGTGCCAGCAGCTTGGCCTGGACAGGGGAGAATCAGCCCCAGCATTTT. This codes for CASSLAWTGENQPQHF. Together with reference TRBV5-8 and TRBJ1-5, the CDR3 gives the full variable domain: EAGVTQSPTHLIKTRGQQATLRCSPISGHTSVYWYQQALGLGLQFLLWYDEGEERNRGNFPPRFSGRQFPNYSSELNVNALELEDSALYLCASSLAWTGENQPQHFGDGTRLSIL.

The J gene is TRBJ2-7, the V gene TRBV19; D perhaps matches TRBD2 (5 bases). V was cut by 10 bases and J by 3 bases, with 13 bases left in between. Germline V gene sequence: CDR1 LNHDA, CDR2 SQIVND (reference sequence). This CDR3 spans 12 amino acids. For the CDR3, the DNA is TGTGCCACTCTGGGGAGAGGCTACGAGCAGTACTTC. This codes for CATLGRGYEQYF.

V is TRBV7-8 and J is TRBJ1-1; 8 nucleotides align to TRBD1. V shed 4 bases, J shed 4 bases, and the junction held 14 bases outside the gene matches. The CDR3 contains 17 residues. Germline V gene sequence: CDR1 SGHVS, CDR2 FQNEAQ. The CDR3 sequence is CASSSTHPIDRGTEAFF. CDR3 DNA sequence: TGTGCCAGCAGCTCAACCCACCCCATTGACAGGGGCACTGAAGCTTTCTTT.

J is TRBJ2-7 and V is TRBV6-5, with TRBD1 as a possible D gene (5 bases). The V gene's germline CDR1 is MNHEY and CDR2 SVGAGI. The CDR3 has 15 amino acids. V lost 0 bases and J 0 bases, leaving 9 bases between the germline ends. DNA of the CDR3: TGTGCCAGCAGTTACTCGACAGACTCCTCCTACGAGCAGTACTTC. Its protein is CASSYSTDSSYEQYF.

This clone has only a few counts. The genes are TRBV5-1 and TRBJ1-4; no clear D gene. The germline V and J ends were trimmed by 0 bases and 3 bases, with 12 bases remaining between them. The CDR3 has 16 residues. CDR1 is SGHRS, CDR2 YFSETQ, per germline. DNA for the CDR3: TGCGCCAGCAGCTTGGTTGGTTTACGGGCTAATGAAAAACTGTTTTTT. The encoded protein is CASSLVGLRANEKLFF. The entire variable domain, with the rest obtained from reference TRBV5-1 and TRBJ1-4, is as follows: KAGVTQTPRYLIKTRGQQVTLSCSPISGHRSVSWYQQTPGQGLQFLFEYFSETQRNKGNFPGRFSGRQFSNSRSEMNVSTLELGDSALYLCASSLVGLRANEKLFFGSGTQLSVL.

The genes are TRBV20-1 and TRBJ2-7, with unresolved D. CDR1 is DFQATT, CDR2 SNEGSKA, per germline (reference sequence). This CDR3 region has 11 residues. This CDR3 reads CSAPATYEQYF. CDR3 in DNA: TGCAGCGCGCCCGCGACCTACGAGCAGTACTTC.

The J gene is TRBJ2-7, the V gene TRBV30, with TRBD1 identical over 11 bases. The CDR3 runs to 15 residues. With V trimmed by 2 bases and J by 2 bases, 5 bases remained unmatched. From germline, CDR1 is GTSNPN and CDR2 SVGIG (reference sequence). This CDR3 reads CAWSSGTGGPYEQYF. CDR3 nucleotides: TGTGCCTGGAGTTCTGGGACAGGGGGGCCCTACGAGCAGTACTTC.

The V call is TRBV27, the J call TRBJ1-2; 7 bases are shared with TRBD1. Trimming took 4 bases from V and 1 from J; bases not matched to a gene: 6. Germline CDR1 reads MNHEY; CDR2 reads SMNVEV (reference sequence). The CDR3 length is 15 residues. DNA of the CDR3: TGTGCCAGCAGTTCCACAGGGGTGGGTAACTATGGCTACACCTTC. Encoded protein: CASSSTGVGNYGYTF.

J is TRBJ2-1 and V is TRBV19; 10 bases fit TRBD1. Germline V gives CDR1 LNHDA, CDR2 SQIVND (reference sequence). After removal of 7 bases from V and 7 bases from J, the junction contained 10 bases not matched to a gene. The CDR3 sequence is 15 residues long. The chain's CDR3 is CASIPRQGALNEQFF. The CDR3 DNA reads TGTGCCAGTATCCCCAGACAGGGGGCTCTAAATGAGCAGTTCTTC.

This chain links TRBV7-9 with TRBJ1-1; TRBD1 might be the D (6 bases). V was trimmed by 3 bases and J by 6 bases, leaving 11 bases between them. The germline gives CDR1 SEHNR, CDR2 FQNEAQ (reference sequence). The CDR3 is made up of 13 amino acids. In nucleotides, the CDR3 is TGTGCCAGCAGCTTGGCCCGACAGGCTGAAGCTTTCTTT. Translated: CASSLARQAEAFF.

The genes are TRBV7-2 and TRBJ1-3, with D maybe TRBD1 (6 bases). CDR1 and CDR2 (germline): SGHTA, FQGNSA. The CDR3 length is 17 residues. Trimming removed 5 bases from V and 3 bases from J, with 20 bases in between. This chain's CDR3 is CASSPQGGRGNGNTIYF. In DNA form, the CDR3 reads TGTGCCAGCAGCCCCCAGGGTGGCAGGGGTAATGGAAACACCATATATTTT.

The J gene is TRBJ2-1, the V gene TRBV28; 10 nucleotides agree with TRBD1. After removal of 5 bases from V and 4 bases from J, the junction contained 5 bases not matched to a gene. The CDR3 is 15 amino acids. Germline V CDR1 and CDR2: MDHEN, SYDVKM. The DNA for the CDR3 is TGTGCCAGCAGTCCGGGGGACAGGGGATACAATGAGCAGTTCTTC. Translation gives CASSPGDRGYNEQFF.

This clone was seen a few times. The rearrangement links TRBV7-2 to TRBJ1-5, with D hard to call. V gave up 2 bases and J gave up 5 bases, with 13 bases separating them. This CDR3 has 15 amino acids. Germline CDR1 is SGHTA and CDR2 is FQGNSA. The CDR3 coding sequence is TGTGCCAGCAGCTTATACTCAGGAGGCTATCAGCCCCAGCATTTT. Its translation: CASSLYSGGYQPQHF.

This clone has just a few counts. The chain has TRBV5-1 and TRBJ2-7; 10 nucleotides align to TRBD1. Trimming at V came to 4 bases and at J to 6 bases, leaving 13 bases not matched to a gene. Per germline, CDR1 SGHRS and CDR2 YFSETQ. The CDR3 is 16 amino acids. The CDR3 loop reads CASSRGSGTGAGEQYF. In nucleotides, the CDR3 is TGCGCCAGCAGCCGAGGGTCTGGGACAGGGGCAGGCGAGCAGTACTTC.